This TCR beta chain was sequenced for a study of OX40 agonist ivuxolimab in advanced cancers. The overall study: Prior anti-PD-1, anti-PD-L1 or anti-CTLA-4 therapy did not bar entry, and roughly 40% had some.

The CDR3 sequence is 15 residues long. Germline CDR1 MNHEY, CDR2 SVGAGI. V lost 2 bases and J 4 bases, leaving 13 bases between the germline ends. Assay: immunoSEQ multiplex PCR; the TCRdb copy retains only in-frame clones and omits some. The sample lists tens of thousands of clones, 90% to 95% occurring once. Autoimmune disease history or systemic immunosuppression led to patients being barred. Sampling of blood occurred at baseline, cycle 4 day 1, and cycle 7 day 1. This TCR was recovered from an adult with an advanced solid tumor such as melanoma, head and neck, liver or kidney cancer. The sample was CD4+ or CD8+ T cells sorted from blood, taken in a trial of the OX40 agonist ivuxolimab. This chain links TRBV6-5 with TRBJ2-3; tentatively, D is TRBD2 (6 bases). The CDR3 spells CASSYGGLNADTQYF. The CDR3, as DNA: TGTGCCAGCAGTTACGGGGGACTCAACGCAGATACGCAGTATTTT.